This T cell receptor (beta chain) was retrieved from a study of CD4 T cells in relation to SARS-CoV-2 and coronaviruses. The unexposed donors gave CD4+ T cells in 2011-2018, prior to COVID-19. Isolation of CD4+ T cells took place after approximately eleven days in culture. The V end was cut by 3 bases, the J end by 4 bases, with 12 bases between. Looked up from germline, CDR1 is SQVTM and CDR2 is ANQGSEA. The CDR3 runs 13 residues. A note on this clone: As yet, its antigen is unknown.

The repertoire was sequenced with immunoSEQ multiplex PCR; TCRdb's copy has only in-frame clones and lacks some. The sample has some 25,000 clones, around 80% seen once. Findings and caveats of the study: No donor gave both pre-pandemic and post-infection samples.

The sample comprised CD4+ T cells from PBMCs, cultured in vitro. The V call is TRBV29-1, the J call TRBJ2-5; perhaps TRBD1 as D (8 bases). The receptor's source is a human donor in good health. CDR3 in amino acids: CSVDTGGVETQYF. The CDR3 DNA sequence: TGCAGCGTTGATACAGGGGGGGTAGAGACCCAGTACTTC.